This T cell receptor (beta chain) comes out of a study of lymphopenia after photon versus proton radiotherapy. The assay was immunoSEQ multiplex PCR, and TCRdb's table has in-frame clones only and misses some. The sample shows under 65,000 clones, approximately 88% of them seen only once. The TCR sequence derives from a man in his sixties with pancreatic cancer. The specimen was peripheral blood, collected from a patient treated with proton-based radiotherapy.

The CDR3 sequence: CASSTQGVPYNEQFF. The CDR3 coding sequence is TGTGCCAGCAGTACACAGGGAGTACCGTACAATGAGCAGTTCTTC. The chain links TRBV27 to TRBJ2-1; possibly TRBD1 for D (6 bases). V lost 5 bases and J 4 bases, leaving 15 bases between the germline ends. This CDR3 has 15 residues. Looked up from germline, CDR1 is MNHEY and CDR2 is SMNVEV (reference sequence).